This TCR beta chain emerged from a study of T cell repertoires in cytomegalovirus infection. About the study: Well-studied HLA-B-restricted epitopes and recently identified HLA-C-restricted epitopes of CMV were both used in the study.

Study outcomes and limitations: In two of eight donors, the top clonotype was HLA-C-restricted CMV-specific.

TCRdb re-derived calls from the reads in MiXCR, one entry per CDR3 protein. The sample carries hundreds of thousands of distinct CDR3 sequences, around 30% recorded once. Note on this clonotype: The antigen is undetermined.

The CDR3 has 15 residues. Trimming left V 0 bases short and J 8 bases short, with 16 bases between. The V gene's germline CDR1 is LNHNV and CDR2 YYDKDF (reference sequence). V and J are TRBV15 and TRBJ1-1; D call uncertain. Here the sequenced sample was cultured CD8+ T cells from PBMCs, taken from culture after CMV antigen stimulation. This receptor was obtained from a human donor in good health (CMV status not recorded). Some clones in this sample may be carry-over from other donors' samples. The chain's CDR3 is CATSRDTLIGGEAFF. The DNA of the CDR3 is TGTGCCACCAGCAGAGATACCCTCATTGGAGGGGAAGCTTTCTTT.